This TCR beta chain stems from a study of blood T cell repertoires in COVID-19. Study overall: COVID-19 samples collected from the United States, Italy and Spain covered acute and convalescent phases. PBMCs, B-cell-depleted T cells, or T cells were the source of the cDNA or gDNA that made up the material.

Source study methods: Estimation of nucleated cell counts relied on the amplification of reference gene primers. Produced via immunoSEQ multiplex PCR; TCRdb's table is partial and in-frame only. Clone size and V and J calls were adopted from that table, with D and trimming inferred from the DNA. The sample includes under 300,000 clones, about 80% seen only once; the top ten take around 3.4%. The CDR3 runs to 17 residues. Germline-derived CDR1 and CDR2 are SGHAT and FQNNGV. With 5 bases clipped from V and 8 bases from J, the junction kept 16 bases outside the gene matches. This clone was found many times.

The sequenced sample was peripheral blood. The receptor comes from a woman older than 75 with acute or convalescent COVID-19. The chain has TRBV11-2 and TRBJ2-3, with 10 bases matching TRBD2. CDR3 residues: CASSHYGQRGGLGTQYF. In nucleotides, the CDR3 is TGTGCCAGCAGCCACTACGGGCAGCGGGGGGGCCTGGGTACGCAGTATTTT.